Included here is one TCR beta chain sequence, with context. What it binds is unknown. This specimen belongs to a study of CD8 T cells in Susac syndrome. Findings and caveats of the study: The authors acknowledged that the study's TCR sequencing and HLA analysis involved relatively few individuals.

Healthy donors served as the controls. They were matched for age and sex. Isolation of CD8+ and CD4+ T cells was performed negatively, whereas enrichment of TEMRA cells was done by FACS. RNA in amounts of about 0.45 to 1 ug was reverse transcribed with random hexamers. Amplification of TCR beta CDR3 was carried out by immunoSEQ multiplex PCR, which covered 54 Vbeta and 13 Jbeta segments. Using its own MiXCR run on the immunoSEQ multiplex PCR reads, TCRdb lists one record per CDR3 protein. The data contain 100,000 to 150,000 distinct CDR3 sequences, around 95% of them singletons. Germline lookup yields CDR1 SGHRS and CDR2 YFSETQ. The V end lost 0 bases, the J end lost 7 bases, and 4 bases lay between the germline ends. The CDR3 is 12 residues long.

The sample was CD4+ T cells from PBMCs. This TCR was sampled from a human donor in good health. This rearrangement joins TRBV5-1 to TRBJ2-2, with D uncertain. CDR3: CASSLAGGELFF. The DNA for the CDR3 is TGCGCCAGCAGCTTGGCTGGCGGGGAGCTGTTTTTT.